Presented here are 24 T cell receptor beta chains from one specimen sequenced in a study of shared clonotypes between healthy human individuals. The protocol was immunoSEQ multiplex PCR, while the TCRdb copy is restricted to in-frame clones and leaves out a portion. Among over 1.4 million clones listed, about 96% were seen once. Specimen: naive CD4+ T cells sorted from blood. Subset in this sample: CD45RA+ positively selected. The source of these receptors is a man aged 25 to 40 in good health.

The CDR3 spells CASSRSGANVLTF. In DNA, the CDR3 is TGTGCCAGCAGCCGCTCTGGGGCCAACGTCCTGACTTTC. J is TRBJ2-6 and V is TRBV11-2; no definite D call. V shed 5 bases and J shed 0 bases, with 2 bases lying between them. This CDR3 has 13 amino acids. The germline gives CDR1 SGHAT, CDR2 FQNNGV. The full variable domain, with the rest looked up from reference TRBV11-2 and TRBJ2-6, is EAGVAQSPRYKIIEKRQSVAFWCNPISGHATLYWYQQILGQGPKLLIQFQNNGVVDDSQLPKDRFSAERLKGVDSTLKIQPAKLEDSAVYLCASSRSGANVLTFGAGSRLTVL.

As for this clone: Other DNA variants within this sample encode the same CDR3. The V call is TRBV29-1, the J call TRBJ2-1, with 7 bases aligning to TRBD2. V dropped 7 bases and J dropped 1; count of bases not matched to a gene: 1. Germline CDR1 is SQVTM and CDR2 is ANQGSEA. This CDR3 has 12 amino acids. CDR3 nucleotide sequence: TGCAGCGGCGGGAGTTCCTACAATGAGCAGTTCTTC. It is translated as CSGGSSYNEQFF.

In nucleotides, the CDR3 is TGTGCCAGCAAGAAAGCGGCCGGGACTGCCTTCAATGAGCAGTTCTTC. It yields the protein CASKKAAGTAFNEQFF. The chain joins TRBV2 to TRBJ2-1, with D perhaps TRBD2 (6 bases). Trimming left V 7 bases short and J 6 bases short, with 22 bases between. CDR1 SNHLY and CDR2 FYNNEI come from the germline V gene. This CDR3 is built from 16 residues.

This chain joins TRBV5-6 and TRBJ2-2; D possibly corresponds to TRBD1 (5 bases). V was pared by 0 bases and J by 4 bases, with 13 bases between. CDR3 length: 16 amino acids. Germline values: CDR1 SGHDT, CDR2 YYEEEE. The CDR3 spells CASSLGLRQSTGELFF. The CDR3 DNA reads TGTGCCAGCAGCTTGGGGCTTCGACAGAGCACCGGGGAGCTGTTTTTT.

The rearrangement joins TRBV5-6 to TRBJ2-3; possible D gene TRBD1, 6 bases. The CDR3 is 17 amino acids. Deletions cut 0 bases from V and 0 bases from J, with 14 bases between. The V gene's germline CDR1 is SGHDT and CDR2 YYEEEE. This CDR3 is CASSLGGLDESTDTQYF. The CDR3 coding sequence is TGTGCCAGCAGCTTGGGGGGGCTAGATGAAAGCACAGATACGCAGTATTTT.

Concerning this clone itself: In the same sample, other DNA sequences code for this CDR3. This chain joins TRBV9 and TRBJ2-7, with TRBD2 matching 7 bases. CDR1 is SGDLS and CDR2 is YYNGEE in the germline V gene. J lost 2 bases, V lost 2 bases, and 4 bases had no gene match. The length of the CDR3 is 14 residues. The CDR3 bases are TGTGCCAGCAGCGTCGGGACTACACCCTACGAGCAGTACTTC. This sequence encodes CASSVGTTPYEQYF.

The chain recombines TRBV18 with TRBJ2-7; TRBD1 might be the D (6 bases). The CDR3 extends over 16 amino acids. Germline V gene sequence: CDR1 KGHSH, CDR2 LQKENI. Trimming stripped 3 bases from V and 2 bases from J, with 17 bases between. CDR3 nucleotides: TGTGCCAGCTCACCCCTGCCGACAGGAAGGACCTACGAGCAGTACTTC. Protein sequence: CASSPLPTGRTYEQYF. Filled out from reference TRBV18 and TRBJ2-7, the complete variable domain reads NAGVMQNPRHLVRRRGQEARLRCSPMKGHSHVYWYRQLPEEGLKFMVYLQKENIIDESGMPKERFSAEFPKEGPSILRIQQVVRGDSAAYFCASSPLPTGRTYEQYFGPGTRLTVT.

The chain uses TRBV19 and TRBJ2-7, with 7 bases lining up with TRBD2. Losses at the gene ends were 5 bases for V and 6 bases for J; bases not matched to a gene: 10. CDR1 and CDR2 from the germline V gene are LNHDA and SQIVND (reference sequence). The length of the CDR3 is 14 residues. The CDR3 region is CASSPLTSLGEQYF. CDR3 bases: TGTGCCAGTAGTCCCCTGACTAGCTTGGGCGAGCAGTACTTC.

The V gene is TRBV7-2, the J gene TRBJ1-2, with TRBD1 identical over 7 bases. Germline V gene lookup returns CDR1 SGHTA and CDR2 FQGNSA. V was clipped by 1 base and J by 5 bases; unmatched bases: 4. The CDR3 runs to 14 residues. The CDR3 nucleotides read TGTGCCAGCAGCTTAGAAGACAGGGTTTATGGCTACACCTTC. It is translated as CASSLEDRVYGYTF. The full variable domain, completed using reference TRBV7-2 and TRBJ1-2, is GAGVSQSPSNKVTEKGKDVELRCDPISGHTALYWYRQSLGQGLEFLIYFQGNSAPDKSGLPSDRFSAERTGGSVSTLTIQRTQQEDSAVYLCASSLEDRVYGYTFGSGTRLTVV.

The chain links TRBV23-1 to TRBJ2-7; 10 bases are shared with TRBD2. TRBV23-1 is recorded as an ORF, its role being uncertain. With 8 bases clipped from V and 3 bases from J, the junction kept 13 bases outside the gene matches. This CDR3 region has 16 residues. In DNA form, the CDR3 reads TGCGCCAGCTGCCCAAAAGGGACTAGCGCCTTCTACGAGCAGTACTTC. It is translated as CASCPKGTSAFYEQYF.

The chain links TRBV7-8 to TRBJ2-1, with D perhaps assigned TRBD1 or TRBD2 (5 bases each). The CDR3 runs 11 residues. Per germline, CDR1 SGHVS and CDR2 FQNEAQ. Trimming left V 8 bases short and J 4 bases short, with 6 bases between. CDR3 nucleotides: TGTGCCAGCGGGACGTACAATGAGCAGTTCTTC. Its protein is CASGTYNEQFF. The full variable domain, with the rest looked up from reference TRBV7-8 and TRBJ2-1, is GAGVSQSPRYKVAKRGQDVALRCDPISGHVSLFWYQQALGQGPEFLTYFQNEAQLDKSGLPSDRFFAERPEGSVSTLKIQRTQQEDSAVYLCASGTYNEQFFGPGTRLTVL.

This sequence joins TRBV7-7 and TRBJ2-5; TRBD2 matches at 7 bases. Trimming removed 4 bases from V and 5 bases from J; junction bases left unmatched: 19. The CDR3 covers 18 residues. CDR1 SSHAT and CDR2 FNYEAQ come from the germline V gene (reference sequence). CDR3 nucleotide sequence: TGTGCCAGCAGCTCGTATTCCCCCTTAAGGGAGGGACTTGAGACCCAGTACTTC. Translated: CASSSYSPLREGLETQYF.

This clone was seen a few times. This chain links TRBV4-2 with TRBJ2-5, with TRBD2 matching 8 bases. The closer fit of TRBJ2-7 to the DNA end suggests the J call may be wrong. CDR1 LGHNA and CDR2 YNFKEQ come from the germline V gene. The CDR3 length is 16 residues. CDR3 sequence reads: CASSQDSGTSGYEQYF. The CDR3 coding sequence is TGTGCCAGCAGCCAAGATTCTGGAACTAGCGGCTACGAGCAGTACTTC.

The chain is built from TRBV14 and TRBJ2-7; D gene unclear. Germline V gives CDR1 SGHDN, CDR2 FVKESK. The CDR3 length is 14 residues. The V end was cut by 4 bases, the J end by 2 bases, with 12 bases between. CDR3 amino acids: CASSLTIDAYEQYF. The CDR3 nucleotides read TGTGCCAGCAGCCTAACCATAGACGCCTACGAGCAGTACTTC.

CDR3 sequence (DNA): TGTGCCAGTAGTATATCGGGCAGGAGCACAGATACGCAGTATTTT. Amino acid sequence: CASSISGRSTDTQYF. This chain connects TRBV19 to TRBJ2-3; D remains unclear. The germline V gene has CDR1 LNHDA and CDR2 SQIVND (reference sequence). The V gene lost 2 bases and the J gene lost 0 bases, with 9 bases spanning the gap. The CDR3 contains 15 residues.

This sequence joins TRBV28 and TRBJ2-1, with D unclear. This CDR3 is 14 amino acids long. The V gene's germline CDR1 is MDHEN and CDR2 SYDVKM. Trimming took off 6 bases at V and 4 bases at J, with 13 bases between the two ends. Here the CDR3 DNA reads TGTGCCAGCAGCCCCTTTTCGGGTTACAATGAGCAGTTCTTC. This translates into CASSPFSGYNEQFF.

This chain links TRBV5-1 with TRBJ2-7; D may match TRBD1 or TRBD2 (5 bases each). This CDR3 has 15 amino acids. Germline V lookup: CDR1 SGHRS, CDR2 YFSETQ. Deletions cut 0 bases from V and 3 bases from J, with 13 bases between. The CDR3 reads CASSLGAGTLYEQYF. CDR3 DNA: TGCGCCAGCAGCTTGGGGGCCGGGACCCTCTACGAGCAGTACTTC.

This sequence joins TRBV30 and TRBJ2-3; TRBD2 is a possible D gene (7 bases). V dropped 8 bases and J dropped 0 bases, with 12 bases sitting between them. The CDR3 is 13 amino acids. The germline CDR1 and CDR2 sequences are GTSNPN and SVGIG (reference sequence). CDR3 nucleotide sequence: TGTGCCGGGGGGAGGGGGAGCACAGATACGCAGTATTTT. Protein sequence: CAGGRGSTDTQYF.

The chain couples TRBV10-2 to TRBJ2-3, with 7 nucleotides matching TRBD2. This CDR3 contains 16 residues. The germline CDR1 and CDR2 sequences are WSHSY and SAAADI. J was trimmed by 1 base and V by 4 bases; bases with no gene match: 8. This chain's CDR3 is CASSVWGGRGTDTQYF. CDR3 DNA: TGCGCCAGCAGTGTGTGGGGGGGGAGAGGCACAGATACGCAGTATTTT.

This rearrangement joins TRBV5-4 to TRBJ2-6, with D maybe TRBD2 (5 bases). CDR1 is SGHNT, CDR2 YYREEE, per germline (reference sequence). V lost 4 bases, J lost 0 bases, and 17 bases lay in between. The length of the CDR3 is 18 residues. CDR3 loop: CASSPAQRISSGANVLTF. In DNA, the CDR3 is TGTGCCAGCAGCCCCGCCCAGCGGATAAGCTCTGGGGCCAACGTCCTGACTTTC.

This clone was picked up one time. The chain links TRBV7-8 to TRBJ1-1; 8 bases are a match to TRBD1. In germline, CDR1 is SGHVS, CDR2 FQNEAQ. The CDR3 consists of 13 residues. The V and J ends lost 5 bases and 4 bases, in that order; junction bases with no gene match: 3. CDR3 in DNA: TGTGCCAGCAGCGCGGACAGGGTCACTGAAGCTTTCTTT. The encoded protein is CASSADRVTEAFF.

The chain recombines TRBV2 with TRBJ1-1; tentative D call: TRBD1 (6 bases). CDR3 length: 13 amino acids. V lost 7 bases to trimming and J lost 1 base, with 10 bases between them. Looked up from germline, CDR1 is SNHLY and CDR2 is FYNNEI. CDR3 protein: CASMDRKNTEAFF. For the CDR3, the DNA is TGTGCCAGCATGGACAGAAAGAACACTGAAGCTTTCTTT.

The rearrangement uses TRBV7-9 and TRBJ2-7; weak D call: TRBD1 (6 bases). The CDR3 has 15 residues. V gave up 6 bases and J gave up 4 bases, with 19 bases separating them. CDR1 is SEHNR, CDR2 FQNEAQ, per germline (reference sequence). The CDR3 spells CASRREDRDQYEQYF. In DNA, the CDR3 is TGTGCCAGCAGGCGTGAGGACAGAGACCAATACGAGCAGTACTTC.

V is TRBV10-3 and J is TRBJ2-7; TRBD1 agrees at 9 bases. The CDR3 is 12 residues long. With 7 bases clipped from V and 7 bases from J, the junction kept 5 bases outside the gene matches. Germline lookup yields CDR1 ENHRY and CDR2 SYGVKD. In nucleotides, the CDR3 is TGTGCCATCACGGGGGACAGGGTAGAGCAGTACTTC. Translated: CAITGDRVEQYF.